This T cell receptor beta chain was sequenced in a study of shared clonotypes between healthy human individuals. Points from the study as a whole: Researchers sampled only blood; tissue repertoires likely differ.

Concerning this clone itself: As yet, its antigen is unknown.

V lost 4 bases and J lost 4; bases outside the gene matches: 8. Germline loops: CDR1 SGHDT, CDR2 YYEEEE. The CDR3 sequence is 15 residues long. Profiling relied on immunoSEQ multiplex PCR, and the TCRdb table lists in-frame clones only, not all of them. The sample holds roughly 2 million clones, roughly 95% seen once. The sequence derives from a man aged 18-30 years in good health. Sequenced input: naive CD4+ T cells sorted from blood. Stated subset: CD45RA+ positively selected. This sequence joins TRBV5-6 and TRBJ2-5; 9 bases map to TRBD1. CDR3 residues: CASSIRQGVGETQYF. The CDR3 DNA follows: TGTGCCAGCAGCATACGACAGGGGGTTGGAGAGACCCAGTACTTC.